Following are 18 T cell receptor beta chains from one sample sequenced in a study of blood T cells in healthy people across ages. Using a J-beta primer mix together with a sample-barcoded 5' primer, a second PCR was run for roughly 7 to 11 cycles. Via MiXCR, TCRdb re-called the 5' RACE reads, giving one row per CDR3 protein. Seen here are fewer than 700,000 distinct CDR3 sequences, over 40% observed once, and the top ten hold about 32%. The sequencing sample was made of blood. The receptors shown here come from a man older than 75 in good health.

This clonotype has a handful of counts. The CDR3 is CASSLSGGGVYQETQYF. For the CDR3, the DNA is TGTGCCAGCAGTTTATCCGGGGGGGGTGTGTACCAAGAGACCCAGTACTTC. This rearrangement joins TRBV12-3 or TRBV12-4 to TRBJ2-5, with TRBD2 identical over 8 bases. V gave up 2 bases and J gave up 0 bases; unmatched junction bases: 8. The CDR3 spans 17 residues.

V and J are TRBV29-1 and TRBJ2-5, with 11 bases matching TRBD1. With V trimmed by 4 bases and J by 11 bases, 9 bases remained unmatched. The CDR3 length is 13 residues. CDR1 is SQVTM, CDR2 ANQGSEA, per germline. CDR3 sequence reads: CSVVGQGAREQYF. Written as DNA, the CDR3 is TGCAGCGTTGTAGGACAGGGGGCGCGTGAGCAGTACTTC. Supplemented by reference TRBV29-1 and TRBJ2-5, the full variable domain reads SAVISQKPSRDICQRGTSLTIQCQVDSQVTMMFWYRQQPGQSLTLIATANQGSEATYESGFVIDKFPISRPNLTFSTLTVSNMSPEDSSIYLCSVVGQGAREQYFGPGTRLLVL.

This sequence joins TRBV3-1 and TRBJ1-2, with D perhaps TRBD1 (5 bases). The V end was cut by 7 bases, the J end by 4 bases, with 10 bases between. The CDR3 totals 12 residues. The germline CDR1 and CDR2 sequences are LGHDT and YNNKEL (reference sequence). CDR3 residues: CASKSGAYGYTF. The CDR3 nucleotides read TGTGCCAGCAAGAGTGGGGCCTATGGCTACACCTTC.

For this clonotype: It may be a read error: a sequence one base away is much more abundant. The CDR3 loop is CASSQEEGCGYTF. In nucleotides, the CDR3 is TGCGCCAGCAGCCAAGAGGAAGGATGTGGCTACACCTTC. The chain uses TRBV4-3 and TRBJ1-2, with D uncertain. The germline V gene encodes CDR1 LGHNA and CDR2 YSLEER. The ends were cut back, 0 bases at V and 7 bases at J, with 9 bases in the middle. This CDR3 is 13 amino acids long.

The V gene is TRBV6-5, the J gene TRBJ1-6, with unresolved D. This CDR3 spans 15 amino acids. CDR1 and CDR2 from the germline V gene are MNHEY and SVGAGI. Trimming cost V 2 bases and J 4 bases, with 9 bases left between them. The CDR3 reads CASSYKTEYNSPLHF. The CDR3 nucleotides are TGTGCCAGCAGTTACAAAACAGAGTATAATTCACCCCTCCACTTT.

The chain links TRBV7-2 to TRBJ2-5; D perhaps matches TRBD2 (5 bases). This CDR3 has 17 amino acids. The V and J ends lost 2 bases and 2 bases respectively, with 18 bases between them. The germline gives CDR1 SGHTA, CDR2 FQGNSA. The CDR3 spells CASSLSWRGPDQETQYF. The DNA of the CDR3 is TGTGCCAGCAGCTTAAGTTGGCGAGGGCCAGATCAAGAGACCCAGTACTTC. The whole variable domain, remainder taken from reference TRBV7-2 and TRBJ2-5, is GAGVSQSPSNKVTEKGKDVELRCDPISGHTALYWYRQSLGQGLEFLIYFQGNSAPDKSGLPSDRFSAERTGGSVSTLTIQRTQQEDSAVYLCASSLSWRGPDQETQYFGPGTRLLVL.

This clonotype was found a few times. The chain has TRBV18 and TRBJ2-4; no reliable D call. The length of the CDR3 is 13 residues. Trimming cost V 2 bases and J 7 bases, with 9 bases left between them. CDR1 and CDR2 from the germline V gene are KGHSH and LQKENI. The chain's CDR3 is CASSPGEGNIQYF. For the CDR3, the DNA is TGTGCCAGCTCACCAGGGGAAGGGAACATTCAGTACTTC.

This clonotype was found many times. This chain links TRBV7-2 with TRBJ2-5; 9 bases line up with TRBD2. This CDR3 is built from 15 residues. CDR1 SGHTA and CDR2 FQGNSA come from the germline V gene. V was clipped by 0 bases and J by 4 bases; unmatched bases: 3. The CDR3 sequence: CASSLASGGRETQYF. CDR3 DNA sequence: TGTGCCAGCAGCTTAGCTAGCGGGGGAAGAGAGACCCAGTACTTC.

As concerns this clonotype: This could be a read error, since a much larger clone is one nucleotide away. The chain's CDR3 is CASSQDRWDYLYDEQFF. The CDR3 DNA sequence: TGTGCCAGCAGCCAAGATAGGTGGGACTACCTATACGATGAGCAGTTCTTC. The V gene is TRBV4-2, the J gene TRBJ2-1; 7 nucleotides agree with TRBD2. V lost 0 bases, J lost 8 bases, and 13 bases stayed unmatched. From germline, CDR1 is LGHNA and CDR2 YNFKEQ. The CDR3 loop spans 17 amino acids.

Many counts were recorded for this clonotype. A much larger clone sits a single nucleotide away, making a read error possible. V usage is TRBV7-2 and J usage is TRBJ2-3; 8 bases are a match to TRBD2. The CDR3 runs to 14 residues. CDR1 is SGHTA, CDR2 FQGNSA, per germline. Trimming cost V 5 bases and J 4 bases; bases outside gene matches: 5. The CDR3 sequence is CASSACSGADTQYF. In DNA form, the CDR3 reads TGTGCCAGCAGCGCCTGTAGCGGGGCAGATACGCAGTATTTT.

A few counts support this clonotype. This sequence may be a read error, since a much larger clone differs from it by one base. The chain recombines TRBV7-9 with TRBJ2-1; D may correspond to TRBD1 or TRBD2 (6 bases each). The CDR3 is 13 residues long. Trimming cost V 5 bases and J 4 bases, with 9 bases left between them. CDR1 and CDR2 from the germline V gene are SEHNR and FQNEAQ (reference sequence). Written as DNA, the CDR3 is TGTGCCAGCAGCGCGGGACAATACAATGAGCAGTTCTTC. Translating it yields CASSAGQYNEQFF.

The rearrangement links TRBV29-1 to TRBJ2-7; 8 nucleotides agree with TRBD1. Germline CDR1 SQVTM, CDR2 ANQGSEA. The CDR3 length is 13 residues. Losses at the gene ends were 4 bases for V and 3 bases for J; bases not matched to a gene: 5. CDR3 sequence: CSVGGGQGYEQYF. CDR3 sequence (DNA): TGCAGCGTTGGAGGCGGACAGGGCTACGAGCAGTACTTC.

Comments on this clonotype: At one end the junction does not follow the germline gene, possibly because of a read error. The J gene is TRBJ2-7, the V gene TRBV29-1; D perhaps matches TRBD2 (7 bases). The V gene's germline CDR1 is SQVTM and CDR2 ANQGSEA. The CDR3 totals 12 residues. As DNA, the CDR3 is TGCGGCGTTAACCAGGGAGGGGGCGAGCAGTACTTC. This encodes CGVNQGGGEQYF.

This clonotype has more than one count but fewer than ten. The chain recombines TRBV7-6 with TRBJ2-5; 12 positions match TRBD1. The end of the DNA aligns better with TRBJ2-7, so the J call may be wrong. This CDR3 is 14 amino acids long. Germline CDR1 and CDR2: SGHVS and FNYEAQ. The CDR3 loop reads CASSDGTGGDEQYF. CDR3 in DNA: TGTGCCAGCAGCGACGGGACAGGGGGCGACGAGCAGTACTTC.

This clonotype was counted only a few times. This rearrangement joins TRBV27 to TRBJ2-1; TRBD2 matches 9 bases. Germline V gene data show CDR1 as MNHEY and CDR2 as SMNVEV (reference sequence). V was clipped by 5 bases and J by 4 bases; unmatched bases: 6. CDR3 length equals 15 residues. This CDR3 reads CASSPGLASYNEQFF. The CDR3 nucleotides are TGTGCCAGCAGTCCCGGACTAGCGTCTTACAATGAGCAGTTCTTC.

This clonotype turned up a few times. This sequence joins TRBV20-1 and TRBJ2-5; D perhaps matches TRBD1 (6 bases). This CDR3 region has 15 residues. The V and J ends lost 3 bases and 5 bases respectively, with 19 bases between them. Germline V gene data show CDR1 as DFQATT and CDR2 as SNEGSKA (reference sequence). Here the CDR3 DNA reads TGCAGTGCTAGCACCCCCACAGGGTTCATCGAGACCCAGTACTTC. Translating gives CSASTPTGFIETQYF.

This clonotype was counted between two and nine times. The gene calls are TRBV20-1 and TRBJ2-7; 7 bases match TRBD1. This CDR3 is 15 amino acids long. The germline V gene has CDR1 DFQATT and CDR2 SNEGSKA (reference sequence). V dropped 6 bases and J dropped 0; count of bases not matched to a gene: 11. The CDR3 nucleotides are TGCAGTGCGCGCGAACAGGGGTTTAGCTCCTACGAGCAGTACTTC. Amino acid sequence: CSAREQGFSSYEQYF.

The chain joins TRBV6-2 or TRBV6-3 to TRBJ2-5, with TRBD1 matching over 12 bases. The last part of the DNA fits TRBJ2-7 better; the J call may be wrong. The CDR3 is 14 amino acids. The V gene's germline CDR1 is MNHEY and CDR2 SVGEGT. The CDR3 reads CASRGDRGPYEQYF. CDR3 bases: TGTGCCAGCAGGGGGGACAGGGGGCCTTACGAGCAGTACTTC.